The clone carrying this T cell receptor beta chain appeared many times. These data belong to a study of early T cells in non-severe SARS-CoV-2 infection. In the study overall: Investigators sequenced bulk RNA drawn from unsorted whole blood, and chains remained unpaired.

Each CDR3 protein is one row after TCRdb ran MiXCR on the 5' RACE reads. The sample yields under 45,000 distinct CDR3 sequences, approximately 8.7% seen once. CDR1 and CDR2 from the germline V gene are MNHEY and SVGAGI. V was pared by 4 bases and J by 0 bases, with 4 bases between. This CDR3 is 13 amino acids long. The chain is built from TRBV6-5 and TRBJ1-5; D uncertain. This sequence originates from an adult who was a healthcare worker with PCR-confirmed SARS-CoV-2 infection or an uninfected control (not recorded which). This specimen was whole blood, taken at baseline. The chain's CDR3 is CASSFDSNQPQHF. CDR3 sequence (DNA): TGTGCCAGCAGTTTCGATAGCAATCAGCCCCAGCATTTT.